This TCR beta chain was identified during a study of low-dose radiotherapy and immunotherapy resistance in tumors. This CDR3 spans 14 amino acids. Germline trimming cut 6 bases from V and 3 bases from J; bases unmatched to any gene: 8. Germline CDR1 and CDR2: DFQATT and SNEGSKA (reference sequence). TRAV and TRBV primers primed cDNA for both TCRalpha and TCRbeta. TCRs underwent approximately 20 PCR cycles of amplification with a constant-region primer and V-primer adapter. Through in vitro transcription, the mRNA that had been isolated was amplified. TCRdb redid the calling of the reads with MiXCR, one entry per CDR3 protein. The data show 70,000 to 95,000 distinct CDR3 sequences, roughly a sixth seen once. Time point here: before trial treatment.

This specimen consisted of PBMCs, obtained before treatment. This clonotype was obtained from a male donor with prostate cancer. The chain links TRBV20-1 to TRBJ1-3; 7 positions agree with TRBD1. CDR3 nucleotide sequence: TGCAGTGCGGAGGGCCAGGGGGTTGGAAACACCATATATTTT. Translation: CSAEGQGVGNTIYF.